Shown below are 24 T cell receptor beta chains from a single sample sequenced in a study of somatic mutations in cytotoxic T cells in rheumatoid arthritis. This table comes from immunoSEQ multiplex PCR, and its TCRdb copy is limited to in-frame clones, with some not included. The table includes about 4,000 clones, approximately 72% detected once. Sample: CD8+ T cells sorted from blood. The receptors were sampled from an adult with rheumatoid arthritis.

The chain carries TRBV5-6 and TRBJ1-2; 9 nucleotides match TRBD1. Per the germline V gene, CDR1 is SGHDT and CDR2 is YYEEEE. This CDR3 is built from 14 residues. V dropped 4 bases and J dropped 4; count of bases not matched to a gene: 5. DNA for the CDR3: TGTGCCAGCAGCGTACAGGGGGCGTCCTATGGCTACACCTTC. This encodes CASSVQGASYGYTF.

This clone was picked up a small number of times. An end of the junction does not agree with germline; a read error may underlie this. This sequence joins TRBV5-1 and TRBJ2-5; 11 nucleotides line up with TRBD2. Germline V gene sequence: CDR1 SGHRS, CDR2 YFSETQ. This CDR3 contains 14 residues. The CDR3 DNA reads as TGCGCCAGCAGCTACGCCGGGACTAGCGGTACTTTGGACTTC. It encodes CASSYAGTSGTLDF.

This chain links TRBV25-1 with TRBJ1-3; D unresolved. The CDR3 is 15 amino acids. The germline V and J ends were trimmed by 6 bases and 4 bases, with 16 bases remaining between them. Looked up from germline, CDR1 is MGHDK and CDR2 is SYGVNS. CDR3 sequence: CASSRRPKYGNTIYF. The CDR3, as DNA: TGTGCCAGCAGCCGACGACCTAAATACGGAAACACCATATATTTT.

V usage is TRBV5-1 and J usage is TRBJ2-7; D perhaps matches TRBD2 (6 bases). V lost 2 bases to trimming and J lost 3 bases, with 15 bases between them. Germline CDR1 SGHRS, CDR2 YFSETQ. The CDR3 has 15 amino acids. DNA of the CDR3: TGCGCCAGCAGCTTCGGAAGGGAGGCCTTCTACGAGCAGTACTTC. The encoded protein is CASSFGREAFYEQYF.

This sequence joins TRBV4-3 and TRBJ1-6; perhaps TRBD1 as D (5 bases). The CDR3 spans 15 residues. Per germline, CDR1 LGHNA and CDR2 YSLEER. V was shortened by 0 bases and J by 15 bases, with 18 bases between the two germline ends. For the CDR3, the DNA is TGCGCCAGCAGCCAAGATAGGGGAACAGGCATTGTCCTCCACTTT. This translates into CASSQDRGTGIVLHF.

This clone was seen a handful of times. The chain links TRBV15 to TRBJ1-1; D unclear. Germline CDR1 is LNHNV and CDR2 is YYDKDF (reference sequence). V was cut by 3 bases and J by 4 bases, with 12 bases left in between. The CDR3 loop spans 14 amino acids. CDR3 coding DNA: TGTGCCACCAGCAGTCGGGGTCTTGGCACTGAAGCTTTCTTT. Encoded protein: CATSSRGLGTEAFF.

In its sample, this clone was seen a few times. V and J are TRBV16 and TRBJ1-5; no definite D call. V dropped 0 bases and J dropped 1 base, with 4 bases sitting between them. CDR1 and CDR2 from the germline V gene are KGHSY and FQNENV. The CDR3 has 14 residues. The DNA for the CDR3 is TGTGCCAGCAGCCAATCCGGGAGCAATCAGCCCCAGCATTTT. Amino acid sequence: CASSQSGSNQPQHF.

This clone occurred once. This CDR3 is CASSVVGSGEQYF. DNA for the CDR3: TGTGCCAGCAGCGTAGTCGGGTCTGGTGAGCAGTACTTC. The rearrangement links TRBV9 to TRBJ2-7; unclear D gene. The V gene's germline CDR1 is SGDLS and CDR2 YYNGEE. This CDR3 region has 13 residues. The germline V and J ends were trimmed by 0 bases and 7 bases, with 11 bases remaining between them.

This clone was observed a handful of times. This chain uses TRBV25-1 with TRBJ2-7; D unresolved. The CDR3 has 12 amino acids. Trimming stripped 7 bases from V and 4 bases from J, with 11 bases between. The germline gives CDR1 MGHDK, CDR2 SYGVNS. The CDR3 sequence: CASIPPAYEQYF. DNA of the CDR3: TGTGCCAGCATCCCCCCAGCGTACGAGCAGTACTTC.

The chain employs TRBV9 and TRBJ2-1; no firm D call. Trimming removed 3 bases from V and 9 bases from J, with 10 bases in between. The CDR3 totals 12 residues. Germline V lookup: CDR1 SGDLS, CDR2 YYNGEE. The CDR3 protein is CASSANYGEQFF. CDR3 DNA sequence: TGTGCCAGCAGCGCCAACTACGGTGAGCAGTTCTTC.

DNA of the CDR3: TGTGCCACCAGCACTAACAGGGCCTACGAGCAGTACTTC. Translating it yields CATSTNRAYEQYF. This chain uses TRBV15 with TRBJ2-7; a weak D match, TRBD1 (6 bases). The ends were cut back, 4 bases at V and 2 bases at J, with 9 bases in the middle. This CDR3 region has 13 residues. Germline-derived CDR1 and CDR2 are LNHNV and YYDKDF (reference sequence). The whole variable domain, remainder taken from reference TRBV15 and TRBJ2-7, is DAMVIQNPRYQVTQFGKPVTLSCSQTLNHNVMYWYQQKSSQAPKLLFHYYDKDFNNEADTPDNFQSRRPNTSFCFLDIRSPGLGDTAMYLCATSTNRAYEQYFGPGTRLTVT.

The DNA for the CDR3 is TGTGCCAGCAGTTACGGTCTAGCCGATGAGCAGTTCTTC. Protein product: CASSYGLADEQFF. The chain couples TRBV6-5 to TRBJ2-1, with D perhaps matching TRBD2 (5 bases). The germline V gene has CDR1 MNHEY and CDR2 SVGAGI. V lost 2 bases and J 8 bases, leaving 10 bases between the germline ends. CDR3 length: 13 amino acids.

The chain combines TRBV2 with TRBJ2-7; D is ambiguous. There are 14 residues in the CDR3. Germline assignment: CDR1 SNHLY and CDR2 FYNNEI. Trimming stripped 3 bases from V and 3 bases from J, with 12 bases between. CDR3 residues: CASSDVLSVYEQYF. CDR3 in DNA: TGTGCCAGCAGTGACGTACTATCCGTCTACGAGCAGTACTTC.

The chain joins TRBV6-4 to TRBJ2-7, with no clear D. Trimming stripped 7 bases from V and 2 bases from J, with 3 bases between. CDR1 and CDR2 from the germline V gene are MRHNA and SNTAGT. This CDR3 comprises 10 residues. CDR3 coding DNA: TGTGCCAGCAAAACCTACGAGCAGTACTTC. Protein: CASKTYEQYF.

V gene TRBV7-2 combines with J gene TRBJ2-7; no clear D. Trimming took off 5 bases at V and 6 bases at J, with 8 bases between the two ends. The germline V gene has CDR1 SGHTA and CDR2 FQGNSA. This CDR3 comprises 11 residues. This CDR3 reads CASSQWGEQYF. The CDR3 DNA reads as TGTGCCAGCAGCCAATGGGGCGAGCAGTACTTC. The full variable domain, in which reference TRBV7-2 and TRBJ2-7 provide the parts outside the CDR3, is GAGVSQSPSNKVTEKGKDVELRCDPISGHTALYWYRQSLGQGLEFLIYFQGNSAPDKSGLPSDRFSAERTGGSVSTLTIQRTQQEDSAVYLCASSQWGEQYFGPGTRLTVT.

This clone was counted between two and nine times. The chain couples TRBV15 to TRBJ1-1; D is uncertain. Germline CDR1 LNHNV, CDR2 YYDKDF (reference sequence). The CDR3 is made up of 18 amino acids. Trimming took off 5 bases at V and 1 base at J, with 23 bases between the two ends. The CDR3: CATSDFGVPNWRNTEAFF. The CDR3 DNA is TGTGCCACCAGCGATTTCGGGGTCCCTAATTGGCGGAACACTGAAGCTTTCTTT.

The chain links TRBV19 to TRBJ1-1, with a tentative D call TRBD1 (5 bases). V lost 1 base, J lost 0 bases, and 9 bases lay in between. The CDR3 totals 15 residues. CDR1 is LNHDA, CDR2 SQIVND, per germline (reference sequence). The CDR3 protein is CASSIAAGMNTEAFF. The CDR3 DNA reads TGTGCCAGTAGTATAGCGGCAGGGATGAACACTGAAGCTTTCTTT.

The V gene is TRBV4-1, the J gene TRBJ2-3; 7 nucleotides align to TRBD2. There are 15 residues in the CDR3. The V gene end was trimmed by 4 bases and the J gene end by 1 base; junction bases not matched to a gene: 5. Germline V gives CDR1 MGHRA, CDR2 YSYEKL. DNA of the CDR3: TGCGCCAGCAGCCGCGCGGGGGAGCGCACAGATACGCAGTATTTT. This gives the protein CASSRAGERTDTQYF.

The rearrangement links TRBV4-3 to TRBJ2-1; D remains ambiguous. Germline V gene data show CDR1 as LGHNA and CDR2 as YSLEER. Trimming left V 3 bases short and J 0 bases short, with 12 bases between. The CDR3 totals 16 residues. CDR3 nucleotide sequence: TGCGCCAGCAGCCATAATTCCCCCGGCTCCTACAATGAGCAGTTCTTC. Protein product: CASSHNSPGSYNEQFF.

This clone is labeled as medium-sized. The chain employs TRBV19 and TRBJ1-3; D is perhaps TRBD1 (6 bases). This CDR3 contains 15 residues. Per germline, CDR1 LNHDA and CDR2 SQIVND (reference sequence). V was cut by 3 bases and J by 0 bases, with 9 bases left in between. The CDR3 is CASSIDRTSGNTIYF. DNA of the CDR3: TGTGCCAGTAGTATCGACAGGACCTCTGGAAACACCATATATTTT.

In DNA, the CDR3 is TGCGCCAGCCGGGGGGGTACCTACGAGCAGTACTTC. Its translation: CASRGGTYEQYF. The chain uses TRBV4-1 and TRBJ2-7; TRBD2 aligns across 8 bases. There are 12 residues in the CDR3. Germline V lookup: CDR1 MGHRA, CDR2 YSYEKL. Trimming at V came to 8 bases and at J to 2 bases, leaving 2 bases not matched to a gene.

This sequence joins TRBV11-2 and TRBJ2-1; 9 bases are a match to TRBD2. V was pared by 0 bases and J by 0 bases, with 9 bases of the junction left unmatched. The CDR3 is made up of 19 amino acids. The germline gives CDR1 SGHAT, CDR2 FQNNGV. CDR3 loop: CASSLDSSGGLASYNEQFF. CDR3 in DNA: TGTGCCAGCAGCTTAGATAGTTCCGGGGGACTAGCCTCCTACAATGAGCAGTTCTTC.

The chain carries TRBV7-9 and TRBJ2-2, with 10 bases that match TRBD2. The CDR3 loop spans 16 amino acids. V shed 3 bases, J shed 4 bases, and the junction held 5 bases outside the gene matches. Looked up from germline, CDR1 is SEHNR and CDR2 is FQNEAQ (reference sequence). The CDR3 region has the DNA TGTGCCAGCAGCTTCCTAGCGGGGGACCCCACCGGGGAGCTGTTTTTT. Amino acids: CASSFLAGDPTGELFF.

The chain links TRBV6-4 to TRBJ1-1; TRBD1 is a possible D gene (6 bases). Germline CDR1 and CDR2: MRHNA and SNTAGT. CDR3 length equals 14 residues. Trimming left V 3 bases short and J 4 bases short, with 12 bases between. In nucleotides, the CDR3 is TGTGCCAGCAGTGAGGGTCCAGGGGCCACTGAAGCTTTCTTT. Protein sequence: CASSEGPGATEAFF.